A single sample gave rise to the 25 T cell receptor beta chains below, sequenced in a study of beta chain features in type 1 diabetes. As every portion of the isolated RNA was reverse transcribed, the sequencing read expressed TCRB transcripts. Sequenced by immunoSEQ multiplex PCR; TCRdb stores in-frame clones only, minus some. The sample includes about 150,000 clones, approximately 9% of them seen just once. Sequenced input: central memory CD4+ T cells from blood. These receptor sequences come from a young woman in good health.

This clone has more than one count but fewer than ten. The chain recombines TRBV11-1 with TRBJ1-2; 9 nucleotides agree with TRBD1. V dropped 3 bases and J dropped 4; count of bases not matched to a gene: 6. Germline CDR1 SGHAT, CDR2 FQDESV (reference sequence). The CDR3 is 15 residues long. The CDR3 loop is CASSLGQGIGYGYTF. DNA for the CDR3: TGTGCCAGCAGCTTGGGACAGGGTATTGGCTATGGCTACACCTTC.

The rearrangement joins TRBV7-3 to TRBJ2-3; no reliable D call. Germline assignment: CDR1 SGHTA and CDR2 FQGTGA. The CDR3 contains 15 residues. Trimming took off 1 base at V and 0 bases at J, with 8 bases between the two ends. CDR3 protein: CASSLNPTSTDTQYF. The CDR3 DNA is TGTGCCAGCAGCTTAAACCCCACAAGCACAGATACGCAGTATTTT.

V and J are TRBV13 and TRBJ2-1; TRBD2 matches at 11 bases. The CDR3 has 16 residues. The trim removed 5 bases at V and 1 base at J, leaving 4 bases unmatched. Germline CDR1 PRHDT, CDR2 FYEKMQ (reference sequence). As DNA, the CDR3 is TGTGCCAGCAGCCTCGGGACTAGCGGATCCTACAATGAGCAGTTCTTC. Translating gives CASSLGTSGSYNEQFF. Together with reference TRBV13 and TRBJ2-1, the CDR3 gives the full variable domain: AAGVIQSPRHLIKEKRETATLKCYPIPRHDTVYWYQQGPGQDPQFLISFYEKMQSDKGSIPDRFSAQQFSDYHSELNMSSLELGDSALYFCASSLGTSGSYNEQFFGPGTRLTVL.

This rearrangement joins TRBV2 to TRBJ2-5; 10 positions agree with TRBD2. The germline gives CDR1 SNHLY, CDR2 FYNNEI. V shed 4 bases and J 5 bases; nucleotides not matched to a gene: 7. The CDR3 covers 15 residues. The CDR3 DNA reads TGTGCCAGCAGTGGACTAGCGGGTGCGGGCGAGACCCAGTACTTC. Translation: CASSGLAGAGETQYF.

About this clone: Within the sample, other DNA sequences also encode this same CDR3. V and J are TRBV9 and TRBJ2-5; 8 nucleotides agree with TRBD2. CDR3 length: 15 amino acids. Germline values: CDR1 SGDLS, CDR2 YYNGEE. After removal of 0 bases from V and 1 base from J, the junction contained 2 bases not matched to a gene. The CDR3 sequence is CASSVAGGPQETQYF. The CDR3 DNA reads as TGTGCCAGCAGCGTAGCGGGGGGGCCCCAAGAGACCCAGTACTTC. Variable domain in full (rest from reference TRBV9 and TRBJ2-5): DSGVTQTPKHLITATGQRVTLRCSPRSGDLSVYWYQQSLDQGLQFLIQYYNGEERAKGNILERFSAQQFPDLHSELNLSSLELGDSALYFCASSVAGGPQETQYFGPGTRLLVL.

The chain carries TRBV9 and TRBJ2-1, with TRBD1 matching over 8 bases. The CDR3 length is 16 residues. V lost 3 bases and J lost 7; bases outside the gene matches: 12. Germline V lookup: CDR1 SGDLS, CDR2 YYNGEE. CDR3: CASSARETGVVNEQFF. In nucleotides, the CDR3 is TGTGCCAGCAGCGCACGCGAGACAGGGGTGGTGAATGAGCAGTTCTTC.

The chain is built from TRBV9 and TRBJ2-1, with 13 bases that match TRBD2. With V trimmed by 2 bases and J by 8 bases, 4 bases remained unmatched. The CDR3 is made up of 15 amino acids. Germline assignment: CDR1 SGDLS and CDR2 YYNGEE. CDR3 residues: CASSVGLAGRDEQFF. In DNA form, the CDR3 reads TGTGCCAGCAGCGTGGGACTAGCGGGAAGGGATGAGCAGTTCTTC.

V is TRBV10-3 and J is TRBJ2-1; 10 bases align to TRBD2. CDR1 is ENHRY and CDR2 is SYGVKD in the germline V gene. The trim removed 4 bases at V and 4 bases at J, leaving 4 bases unmatched. The CDR3 spans 15 residues. The CDR3 sequence is CAISAEAGGYNEQFF. The CDR3 nucleotides read TGTGCCATCAGTGCTGAAGCGGGGGGGTACAATGAGCAGTTCTTC.

The V call is TRBV28, the J call TRBJ1-1; 7 positions match TRBD1. The CDR3 has 14 residues. Germline-derived CDR1 and CDR2 are MDHEN and SYDVKM. V dropped 4 bases and J dropped 3; count of bases not matched to a gene: 5. CDR3 DNA: TGTGCCAGCAGTTCCGGACAGGCTGACACTGAAGCTTTCTTT. Protein product: CASSSGQADTEAFF.

This clone occurred a few times. The rearrangement joins TRBV18 to TRBJ2-7; TRBD1 is a possible D gene (6 bases). From germline, CDR1 is KGHSH and CDR2 LQKENI. The CDR3 runs to 15 residues. Trimming shortened V by 5 bases and J by 1 base, and 15 bases separated the two germline ends. The CDR3 sequence is CASSSQGFGSYEQYF. CDR3 DNA sequence: TGTGCCAGCTCATCCCAGGGGTTTGGTTCCTACGAGCAGTACTTC.

The rearrangement links TRBV4-3 to TRBJ2-3, with 7 bases lining up with TRBD2. Trimming cost V 0 bases and J 1 base; bases outside gene matches: 4. The CDR3 contains 16 residues. Germline lookup yields CDR1 LGHNA and CDR2 YSLEER. The CDR3 loop is CASSQDKLAGTDTQYF. The CDR3 DNA reads TGCGCCAGCAGCCAAGATAAGCTAGCGGGCACAGATACGCAGTATTTT.

This clone was picked up a small number of times. This sequence joins TRBV7-2 and TRBJ2-5; tentatively, D is TRBD2 (6 bases). Germline lookup yields CDR1 SGHTA and CDR2 FQGNSA. This CDR3 is built from 14 residues. V gave up 3 bases and J gave up 3 bases, with 11 bases separating them. The CDR3 loop is CASSLGTVKETQYF. DNA of the CDR3: TGTGCCAGCAGCTTGGGGACTGTTAAAGAGACCCAGTACTTC.

The chain couples TRBV11-3 to TRBJ1-1, with D unresolved. V lost 4 bases and J lost 3, with 12 bases in between. CDR1 and CDR2 from the germline V gene are SGHNT and YENEEA. The CDR3 contains 14 residues. The CDR3 reads CASSSQNRDTEAFF. The CDR3 region has the DNA TGTGCCAGCAGCTCCCAAAACCGGGACACTGAAGCTTTCTTT. The variable domain in full, with the rest retrieved from reference TRBV11-3 and TRBJ1-1, is EAGVVQSPRYKIIEKKQPVAFWCNPISGHNTLYWYLQNLGQGPELLIRYENEEAVDDSQLPKDRFSAERLKGVDSTLKIQPAELGDSAVYLCASSSQNRDTEAFFGQGTRLTVV.

V usage is TRBV7-8 and J usage is TRBJ1-5; 7 bases map to TRBD1. V lost 5 bases and J lost 9; bases outside the gene matches: 13. This CDR3 has 15 residues. CDR1 is SGHVS, CDR2 FQNEAQ, per germline. The CDR3 loop reads CASSAGQERGRPQHF. The CDR3 DNA reads TGTGCCAGCAGCGCTGGACAGGAACGCGGAAGGCCCCAGCATTTT.

This clone occurred a few times. The chain uses TRBV9 and TRBJ2-3; a possible D gene is TRBD1 (5 bases). Trimming took off 4 bases at V and 8 bases at J, with 29 bases between the two ends. The CDR3 sequence is 18 residues long. CDR1 SGDLS and CDR2 YYNGEE come from the germline V gene. CDR3 in DNA: TGTGCCAGCAGCACCCACGAAAGTGGAAGTACAGTTGGGGCTACGCAGTATTTT. This translates into CASSTHESGSTVGATQYF.

This clone occurred a few times. The chain has TRBV6-5 and TRBJ1-5; D gene ambiguous. Germline V CDR1 and CDR2: MNHEY, SVGAGI. The CDR3 loop spans 12 amino acids. Deletions cut 5 bases from V and 7 bases from J, with 9 bases between. As DNA, the CDR3 is TGTGCCAGCAGTCCCCCCCGGCAGCCCCAGCATTTT. Amino acids: CASSPPRQPQHF.

This clone was seen only a few times. The V gene is TRBV4-3, the J gene TRBJ2-7; 7 bases are a match to TRBD1. With 0 bases clipped from V and 6 bases from J, the junction kept 2 bases outside the gene matches. Germline V gene lookup returns CDR1 LGHNA and CDR2 YSLEER. The CDR3 is made up of 13 amino acids. CDR3 coding DNA: TGCGCCAGCAGCCAAGAGACAGGGACCGAGCAGTACTTC. Residues: CASSQETGTEQYF.

There are a few counts of this clone. The V gene is TRBV18, the J gene TRBJ2-7; 10 bases match TRBD1. This CDR3 is 15 amino acids long. Trimming cost V 0 bases and J 5 bases; bases outside gene matches: 4. Germline CDR1 reads KGHSH; CDR2 reads LQKENI. CDR3 DNA: TGTGCCAGCTCACCACCTCAAGGACAGGGGGACGAGCAGTACTTC. Protein sequence: CASSPPQGQGDEQYF.

V usage is TRBV7-2 and J usage is TRBJ1-2, with 9 bases identical to TRBD1. J gave up 8 bases and V 5 bases, and 12 bases lay outside the gene matches. Germline-derived CDR1 and CDR2 are SGHTA and FQGNSA. The CDR3 spans 15 residues. In nucleotides, the CDR3 is TGTGCCAGCAGCACCGACAGGGGGGAGCTGAGGGGCTACACCTTC. Translated, it gives CASSTDRGELRGYTF.

The rearrangement links TRBV5-1 to TRBJ2-1; a weak D match, TRBD2 (6 bases). This CDR3 contains 17 residues. Trimming removed 0 bases at V and 0 bases at J, with 13 bases between. Per the germline V gene, CDR1 is SGHRS and CDR2 is YFSETQ. The CDR3 protein is CASSLEPSVHSYNEQFF. The CDR3 DNA is TGCGCCAGCAGCTTGGAACCTAGCGTACACTCCTACAATGAGCAGTTCTTC.

The genes are TRBV7-2 and TRBJ2-1; TRBD1 agrees at 8 bases. The CDR3 is 15 residues long. The J segment lost 2 bases and the V segment lost 3 bases, leaving 3 bases of the junction unmatched. The germline V gene has CDR1 SGHTA and CDR2 FQGNSA. The CDR3 nucleotides are TGTGCCAGCAGCTTGGGGGGACAGGCCTACAATGAGCAGTTCTTC. This sequence encodes CASSLGGQAYNEQFF.

There are a few counts of this clone. The chain uses TRBV5-1 and TRBJ2-5; TRBD1 might be the D (5 bases). Trimming removed 0 bases from V and 7 bases from J, with 13 bases in between. The CDR3 totals 14 residues. CDR1 is SGHRS, CDR2 YFSETQ, per germline. This chain's CDR3 is CASSLEGRVGTQYF. The CDR3 nucleotides are TGCGCCAGCAGCTTGGAGGGCAGGGTGGGGACCCAGTACTTC.

This clone was seen only a few times. This chain uses TRBV11-2 with TRBJ2-2, with 7 bases fitting TRBD2. Germline-derived CDR1 and CDR2 are SGHAT and FQNNGV. This CDR3 spans 15 amino acids. The V and J ends lost 1 base and 7 bases, in that order; junction bases with no gene match: 6. DNA of the CDR3: TGTGCCAGCAGCTTAGCCGGACTAGTCGGCGGGGAGCTGTTTTTT. Translating it yields CASSLAGLVGGELFF.

This clone was seen only a few times. V and J are TRBV6-6 and TRBJ1-1, with 9 bases matching TRBD1. The CDR3 consists of 15 residues. CDR1 is MNHNY, CDR2 SVGAGI, per germline (reference sequence). V lost 6 bases to trimming and J lost 5 bases; unmatched junction nucleotides: 10. The CDR3: CASSDRGQGGTEAFF. The CDR3 DNA reads as TGTGCCAGCAGCGATCGGGGACAGGGTGGAACTGAAGCTTTCTTT.

The V and J genes are TRBV15 and TRBJ2-5; D gene ambiguous. Germline V CDR1 and CDR2: LNHNV, YYDKDF (reference sequence). Trimming took off 0 bases at V and 0 bases at J, with 2 bases between the two ends. This CDR3 has 13 amino acids. The CDR3 sequence is CATSRDNQETQYF. CDR3 sequence (DNA): TGTGCCACCAGCAGAGACAACCAAGAGACCCAGTACTTC.